This T cell receptor beta chain was sequenced in a study of blood T cell repertoires in COVID-19 (dated by TCRdb to 2019 to 2021). About the investigation overall: Collaborator samples came from the United States, Italy and Spain and covered acute and convalescent phases of COVID-19. Sample metadata almost always included a de-identified subject ID, COVID-19 status, age in years and sex. The dataset comprised deeply sampled blood TCRbeta repertoires from subjects exposed to, actively infected with, or recovered from COVID-19. The material from the prospective study consisted of cDNA or gDNA derived from T cells, B-cell-depleted T cells, or PBMCs. The repertoires were made available in a free public database intended to serve as a resource for research on the immune response to SARS-CoV-2. The samples were drawn from two sources: the first 160 participants of the ongoing ImmuneRACE study, and about 1,300 subjects contributed by 6 global collaborators. Where available, HLA class I and class II types were taken from metadata supplied by the sample provider and were not determined by assay-based typing. Study-level results and caveats: Clinical and demographic metadata were provided uncurated, with the amount varying by source and participant.

Participants in the prospective study were aged roughly 18 to 100 years, lived in 24 United States geographic areas, and enrolled through a virtual design. Cohort assignment in the prospective study relied on participant-reported clinical history from a screening survey and a study questionnaire. Exposed participants had been in contact, within 2 weeks of entering the study, with a person who had a PCR-confirmed or clinician-diagnosed case of COVID-19. In the prospective study, mobile phlebotomists collected whole blood, serum and a nasopharyngeal or oropharyngeal swab from each participant. Participants in the prospective study had the option to provide additional blood draws and questionnaires over an approximately 2-month period. Blood samples from the prospective study were shipped frozen or at room temperature prior to DNA extraction. TCRbeta CDR3 regions were amplified from genomic DNA using the immunoSEQ Assay, a bias-controlled multiplex PCR. The paper's data handling went like this. Within the assay, amplification of reference gene primers was used to estimate how many nucleated cells each sample contained. To quantify the absolute abundance of each unique TCRbeta CDR3 rearrangement, sequence reads were collapsed and filtered. For each sample, productive Simpson clonality was calculated as the square root of Simpson's diversity index over productive rearrangements. In its TCRdb copy, this immuneACCESS table keeps in-frame sequences only and misses some clones. Where compared with another copy, unresolved V genes explain less than half of these, and the others have no known cause. The V and J calls and clone size were taken over from that table, and D and trimming were inferred from the DNA. The sample profile shows approximately 400,000 clones; 91% of them were found once. The ten largest clones add up to 0.8% to 0.9% of the sample.

In the case of this clone: It has no known antigen specificity. Germline is not matched at one junction end, which may reflect a read error.

The CDR3 spans 12 residues, from the cysteine through the phenylalanine. Of all the DNA, just the CDR3 is kept, 36 bases in frame from base 1. CDR1 and CDR2, per the germline V gene (reference sequence), are SSHAT and FNYEAQ. The chain links TRBV7-7 with TRBJ1-2; 5 matching bases give a weak D call of TRBD1. The specimen sequenced was PBMCs or T cells enriched from blood (not recorded which). The clonotype originates from a woman in her 40s who had been exposed to COVID-19. The nucleotides read TGTGCTAGCAGCCCCGTGACAGATGGCTACACCTTC. Protein translation: CASSPVTDGYTF.